This TCR beta chain was sequenced during a study of blood T cell repertoires in COVID-19. Study as a whole: The samples span acute and convalescent COVID-19 from the United States, Italy and Spain.

CDR1 and CDR2 (germline): SGHTA, FQGNSA. Deletions cut 3 bases from V and 15 bases from J, with 15 bases between. The CDR3 has 12 amino acids. The assay was immunoSEQ multiplex PCR, and TCRdb's table has in-frame clones only and misses some. This sample has a few hundred thousand clones, with less than 90% found just once. Sample: peripheral blood. The chain carries TRBV7-2 and TRBJ2-1; a weak D match, TRBD2 (5 bases). This sequence originates from a man aged 55 to 70 who had recovered from COVID-19. The CDR3 here is CASSFLGMAAFF. The CDR3 bases are TGTGCCAGCAGCTTCCTCGGGATGGCGGCGTTCTTC.